This T cell receptor (beta chain) originates from a study of blood T cell repertoires in COVID-19. About the research overall: Whether acute or convalescent, the COVID-19 samples came from the United States, Italy and Spain. PBMCs, B-cell-depleted T cells, or T cells provided the cDNA or gDNA that made up the material.

How the authors handled the data: How many nucleated cells were present was estimated from reference gene primer amplification. The assay was immunoSEQ multiplex PCR, and TCRdb's table has in-frame clones only and misses some. Clone size and V and J calls were adopted from that table, with D and trimming inferred from the DNA. The sample lists a few hundred thousand clones, approximately 85% seen once, with approximately 4% in the top ten. This CDR3 has 16 residues. Participant ages covered roughly 18 to 89 years across approximately 25 US areas. The sample comprised PBMCs or T cells enriched from blood (not recorded which). The sequence derives from a woman aged 30 to 39 who had recovered from COVID-19. The rearrangement links TRBV21-1 to TRBJ1-5; the DNA was not compared with TRBD1, the D call given in the table. TRBV21-1 is deemed a pseudogene. The CDR3 region is CAIKSKRTGGNQPQHF. CDR3 nucleotide sequence: TGTGCCATCAAATCAAAGAGAACAGGGGGGAATCAGCCCCAGCATTTT.